What follows describes a single T cell receptor (beta chain). Assay: immunoSEQ multiplex PCR; the TCRdb copy retains only in-frame clones and omits some. The sample has approximately 65,000 clones, around 97% seen once. This specimen comes from a study of T cell changes during pregnancy in multiple sclerosis. V was pared by 8 bases and J by 8 bases, with 15 bases of the junction left unmatched. The CDR3 covers 15 residues. The germline V gene has CDR1 MNHEY and CDR2 SVGAGI. This specimen consisted of CD8+ T cells from peripheral blood mononuclear cells, obtained after pregnancy. This chain connects TRBV6-5 to TRBJ1-3; 7 bases are a match to TRBD1. This receptor was obtained from a female donor with multiple sclerosis, enrolled in a pregnancy study. The CDR3 loop is CASSNDPGGPDTIYF. The CDR3, as DNA: TGTGCCAGCTCTAACGATCCAGGGGGTCCAGACACCATATATTTT.